The 19 T cell receptor beta chains below were found in one sample sequenced in a study of Ad26.COV2.S vaccination and SARS-CoV-2 variants. The treatment: 15 to 20 received Ad26.COV2.S at low or high dose, single or two shots; five or six received placebo; per-sample allocation not given. Sampling took place 63 days after the first vaccine or placebo injection. Generated by immunoSEQ multiplex PCR, the TCRdb table keeps only in-frame clones and is missing some. The sample consists of roughly 680,000 clones, roughly 90% of them appearing once. Sequencing used peripheral blood, obtained in a trial of Ad26.COV2.S vaccine versus placebo. Receptors were obtained from a person aged 18-60 years who received the Ad26.COV2.S COVID-19 vaccine or a placebo.

As regards this clone: In the same sample, other DNA sequences code for this CDR3. V and J are TRBV2 and TRBJ2-5, with D uncertain. The CDR3 spans 12 residues. Trimming removed 6 bases from V and 5 bases from J, with 10 bases in between. Germline lookup yields CDR1 SNHLY and CDR2 FYNNEI. CDR3 region: CASSGRAETQYF. For the CDR3, the DNA is TGTGCCAGCAGCGGGCGAGCCGAGACCCAGTACTTC.

V usage is TRBV14 and J usage is TRBJ1-1; D call uncertain. Germline V gene sequence: CDR1 SGHDN, CDR2 FVKESK. With 3 bases removed from V and 0 bases from J, the gap between germline ends came to 14 bases. The CDR3 spans 16 residues. The CDR3 DNA is TGTGCCAGCAGCCAGGACTTCCGAGGCATGAACACTGAAGCTTTCTTT. It encodes CASSQDFRGMNTEAFF.

CDR3 protein: CASSLSLGGGAYEQYF. CDR3 nucleotide sequence: TGTGCCAGCAGCCTAAGCCTAGGCGGAGGGGCCTACGAGCAGTACTTC. The chain links TRBV7-6 to TRBJ2-7; D might be TRBD2 (6 bases). The CDR3 runs 16 residues. The germline V gene has CDR1 SGHVS and CDR2 FNYEAQ. V lost 5 bases and J 2 bases, leaving 19 bases between the germline ends.

The V and J genes are TRBV7-2 and TRBJ1-5, with D unresolved. The germline V gene has CDR1 SGHTA and CDR2 FQGNSA. The CDR3 extends over 12 amino acids. Between the trimmed V and J ends, which lost 5 bases and 10 bases, there was a span of 12 bases. The DNA of the CDR3 is TGTGCCAGCAGCCTATCCTTAGGTCCCCAGCATTTT. Its translation: CASSLSLGPQHF.

The chain links TRBV10-1 to TRBJ2-3; D is unclear. Germline values: CDR1 WNHNN, CDR2 SYGVQD (reference sequence). The CDR3 extends over 15 amino acids. The V and J ends lost 3 bases and 8 bases respectively, with 18 bases between them. This CDR3 reads CASSDGAGLRITQYF. The CDR3 DNA reads as TGCGCCAGCAGTGATGGAGCAGGCCTTCGGATTACGCAGTATTTT.

This chain joins TRBV29-1 and TRBJ2-2; 9 bases are shared with TRBD2. J was trimmed by 3 bases and V by 5 bases; bases with no gene match: 10. This CDR3 has 16 residues. From germline, CDR1 is SQVTM and CDR2 ANQGSEA. The CDR3 is CSVNGVAGVHTGELFF. Here the CDR3 DNA reads TGCAGCGTTAATGGGGTAGCGGGAGTGCACACCGGGGAGCTGTTTTTT.

This clone has only one observation. V is TRBV5-1 and J is TRBJ1-5; TRBD1 matches 7 bases. From germline, CDR1 is SGHRS and CDR2 YFSETQ. This CDR3 comprises 14 residues. Trimming at V came to 4 bases and at J to 3 bases, leaving 4 bases not matched to a gene. The CDR3 sequence: CASSPGGFNQPQHF. The CDR3 nucleotides read TGCGCCAGCAGCCCAGGGGGTTTCAATCAGCCCCAGCATTTT.

The CDR3 is CASRETNQPQHF. DNA of the CDR3: TGTGCCAGCAGGGAAACCAATCAGCCCCAGCATTTT. This chain uses TRBV12-3 or TRBV12-4 with TRBJ1-5; D is uncertain. The CDR3 contains 12 residues. The ends were cut back, 6 bases at V and 3 bases at J, with 6 bases in the middle.

The chain employs TRBV11-2 and TRBJ2-3, with D unresolved. In germline, CDR1 is SGHAT, CDR2 FQNNGV. The CDR3 loop spans 11 amino acids. Trimming took off 3 bases at V and 4 bases at J, with 2 bases between the two ends. Here the CDR3 DNA reads TGTGCCAGCAGCTTTTCAGATACGCAGTATTTT. Translated: CASSFSDTQYF.

V and J are TRBV4-3 and TRBJ2-3; tentative D call: TRBD2 (6 bases). Trimming took off 4 bases at V and 11 bases at J, with 16 bases between the two ends. Germline V gene data show CDR1 as LGHNA and CDR2 as YSLEER. The length of the CDR3 is 13 residues. DNA of the CDR3: TGCGCCAGCAGCCCACTCGGGACTCCAGAGCAGTATTTT. This translates into CASSPLGTPEQYF.

This clone was counted between two and nine times. The same CDR3 arises from other DNA sequences in this sample as well. V and J are TRBV11-2 and TRBJ2-3; D possibly corresponds to TRBD2 (6 bases). Trimming cost V 5 bases and J 6 bases, with 15 bases left between them. Looked up from germline, CDR1 is SGHAT and CDR2 is FQNNGV. The CDR3 runs 14 residues. The CDR3 DNA follows: TGTGCCAGCAGCCTCGGGACTCCCAGGGATACGCAGTATTTT. Amino acids: CASSLGTPRDTQYF.

In this sample, this clone turned up once. V usage is TRBV10-3 and J usage is TRBJ2-3; perhaps TRBD2 as D (6 bases). The length of the CDR3 is 15 residues. V was shortened by 3 bases and J by 1 base, with 11 bases between the two germline ends. CDR1 and CDR2 (germline): ENHRY, SYGVKD. The DNA of the CDR3 is TGTGCCATCAGTGATTTAAAGCGGGGCACAGATACGCAGTATTTT. Its translation: CAISDLKRGTDTQYF.

The chain is built from TRBV30 and TRBJ1-5, with D possibly TRBD1 on 5 matching bases. Germline CDR1 GTSNPN, CDR2 SVGIG (reference sequence). The CDR3 runs 14 residues. Trimming took 0 bases from V and 2 from J, leaving 8 bases between them. This CDR3 is CAWSVGLGNQPQHF. For the CDR3, the DNA is TGTGCCTGGAGTGTGGGGCTGGGCAATCAGCCCCAGCATTTT.

This clone was counted once. This chain uses TRBV5-1 with TRBJ2-1, with a possible D match to TRBD2 (5 bases). The germline gives CDR1 SGHRS, CDR2 YFSETQ. The V end was cut by 4 bases, the J end by 6 bases, with 11 bases between. The CDR3 is 13 amino acids. CDR3 nucleotides: TGCGCCAGCAGCCCACTAGTAGGCAATGAGCAGTTCTTC. It specifies CASSPLVGNEQFF.

The CDR3 loop reads CASSYQQEYEQYF. The CDR3 DNA reads TGTGCCAGCAGTTATCAGCAGGAGTACGAGCAGTACTTC. This chain uses TRBV6-5 with TRBJ2-7, with D unresolved. Germline CDR1 reads MNHEY; CDR2 reads SVGAGI. The CDR3 totals 13 residues. Trimming shortened V by 3 bases and J by 4 bases, and 10 bases separated the two germline ends.

The chain uses TRBV10-3 and TRBJ2-6; weak D call: TRBD1 (5 bases). Germline CDR1 ENHRY, CDR2 SYGVKD. This CDR3 region has 17 residues. The V end lost 6 bases, the J end lost 0 bases, and 15 bases lay between the germline ends. The CDR3 region has the DNA TGTGCCATCAGGGAACAGGAACGTAGCTCTGGGGCCAACGTCCTGACTTTC. It yields the protein CAIREQERSSGANVLTF.

The chain carries TRBV5-8 and TRBJ2-2, with D tentatively TRBD2 (6 bases). The CDR3 length is 15 residues. Germline lookup yields CDR1 SGHTS and CDR2 YDEGEE. V was pared by 4 bases and J by 3 bases, with 13 bases between. CDR3 in DNA: TGTGCCAGCAGCCCGGGACTCGTTCACACCGGGGAGCTGTTTTTT. Residues: CASSPGLVHTGELFF.

The rearrangement joins TRBV6-2 or TRBV6-3 to TRBJ1-6; no reliable D call. Germline V lookup: CDR1 MNHEY, CDR2 SVGEGT. The CDR3 totals 14 residues. The ends were cut back, 1 base at V and 7 bases at J, with 8 bases in the middle. CDR3 loop: CASSYLAANSPLHF. The CDR3 DNA sequence: TGTGCCAGCAGTTACTTGGCAGCGAATTCACCCCTCCACTTT.

This chain connects TRBV10-3 to TRBJ2-3, with 7 bases that match TRBD1. CDR3 length: 15 residues. Germline CDR1 and CDR2: ENHRY and SYGVKD. V shed 6 bases and J 0 bases; nucleotides not matched to a gene: 6. This CDR3 reads CAISSGQASTDTQYF. In DNA form, the CDR3 reads TGTGCCATCAGCTCCGGACAGGCCAGCACAGATACGCAGTATTTT.